This TCR beta chain emerged from a study of early T cells in non-severe SARS-CoV-2 infection. Study summary: Sequencing targeted bulk RNA from unsorted whole blood, leaving chains unpaired. Overall study findings and caveats: Anti-spike CD8 responses were favored in VDJdb matching, and private and CD4 specificities were missed.

Germline V lookup: CDR1 MNHNS, CDR2 SASEGT. Deletions cut 8 bases from V and 2 bases from J, with 10 bases between. The CDR3 is 14 residues long. MiXCR, applied by TCRdb to the 5' RACE reads, yields one record per CDR3 protein. The sample holds roughly 29,000 distinct CDR3 sequences, 5.3% seen once. This clonotype occurred many times. Its target is not known. Sequencing used whole blood. This TCR was recovered from an adult who was a healthcare worker with PCR-confirmed SARS-CoV-2 infection or an uninfected control (not recorded which). The chain joins TRBV6-1 to TRBJ1-6, with a tentative D call TRBD1 (5 bases). In DNA, the CDR3 is TGTGCCAGCGGCGCGGGGCCCTATAATTCACCCCTCCACTTT. It yields the protein CASGAGPYNSPLHF.